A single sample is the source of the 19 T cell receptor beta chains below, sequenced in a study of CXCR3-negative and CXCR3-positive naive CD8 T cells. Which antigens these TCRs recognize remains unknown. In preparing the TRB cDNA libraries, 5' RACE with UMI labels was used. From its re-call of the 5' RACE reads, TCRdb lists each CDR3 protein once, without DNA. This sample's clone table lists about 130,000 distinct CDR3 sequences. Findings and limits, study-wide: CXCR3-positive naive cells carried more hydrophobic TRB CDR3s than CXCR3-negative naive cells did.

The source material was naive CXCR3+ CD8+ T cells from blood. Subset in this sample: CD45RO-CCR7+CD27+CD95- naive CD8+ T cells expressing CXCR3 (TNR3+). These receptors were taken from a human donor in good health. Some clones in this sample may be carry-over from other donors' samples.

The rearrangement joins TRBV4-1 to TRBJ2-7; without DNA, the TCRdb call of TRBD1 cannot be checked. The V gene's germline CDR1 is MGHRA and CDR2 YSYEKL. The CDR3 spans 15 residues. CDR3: CASSQGPRESYEQYF.

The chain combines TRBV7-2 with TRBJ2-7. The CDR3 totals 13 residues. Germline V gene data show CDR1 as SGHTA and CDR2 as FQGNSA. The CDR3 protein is CASSLALSYEQYF.

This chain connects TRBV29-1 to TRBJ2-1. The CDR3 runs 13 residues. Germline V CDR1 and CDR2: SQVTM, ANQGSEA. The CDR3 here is CSVELDIYNEQFF.

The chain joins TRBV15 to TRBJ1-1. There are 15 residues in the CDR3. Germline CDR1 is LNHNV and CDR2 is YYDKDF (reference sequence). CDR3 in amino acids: CATSRDRTSNTEAFF.

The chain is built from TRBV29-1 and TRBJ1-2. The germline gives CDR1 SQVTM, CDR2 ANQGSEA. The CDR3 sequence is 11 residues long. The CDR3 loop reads CSSTMGEGYTF.

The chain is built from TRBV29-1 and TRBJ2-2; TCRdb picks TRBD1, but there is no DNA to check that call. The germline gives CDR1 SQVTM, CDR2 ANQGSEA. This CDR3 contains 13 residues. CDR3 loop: CSVSPGFTGELFF.

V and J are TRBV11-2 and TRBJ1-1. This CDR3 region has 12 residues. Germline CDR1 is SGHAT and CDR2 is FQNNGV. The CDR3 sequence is CASSEWGVEAFF.

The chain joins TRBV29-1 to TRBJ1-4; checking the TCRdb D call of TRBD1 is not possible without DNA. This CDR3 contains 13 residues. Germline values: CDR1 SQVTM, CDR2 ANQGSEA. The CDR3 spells CSVVGKAGEKLFF.

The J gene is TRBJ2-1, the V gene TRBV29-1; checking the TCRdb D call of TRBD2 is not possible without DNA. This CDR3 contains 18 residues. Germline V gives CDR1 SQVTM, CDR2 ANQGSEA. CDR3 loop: CSVEGGGLAGTPYNEQFF.

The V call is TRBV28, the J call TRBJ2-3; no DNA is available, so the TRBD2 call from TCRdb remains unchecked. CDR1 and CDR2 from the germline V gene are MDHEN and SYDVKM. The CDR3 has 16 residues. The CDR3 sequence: CASSQRTRVITDTQYF.

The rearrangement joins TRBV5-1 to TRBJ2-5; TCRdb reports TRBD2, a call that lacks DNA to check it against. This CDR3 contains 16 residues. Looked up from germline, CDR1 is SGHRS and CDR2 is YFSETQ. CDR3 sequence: CASTAASRGGVETQYF.

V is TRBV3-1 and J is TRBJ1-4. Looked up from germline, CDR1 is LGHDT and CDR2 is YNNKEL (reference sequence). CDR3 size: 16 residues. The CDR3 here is CASSPNIEEINEKLFF.

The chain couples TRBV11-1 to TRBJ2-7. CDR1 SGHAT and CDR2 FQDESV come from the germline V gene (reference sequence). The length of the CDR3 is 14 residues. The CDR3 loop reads CASSRAGNNYEQYF.

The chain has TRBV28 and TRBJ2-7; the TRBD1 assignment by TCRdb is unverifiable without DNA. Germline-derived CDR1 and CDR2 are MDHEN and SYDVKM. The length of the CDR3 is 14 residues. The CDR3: CASSRDRPVYEQYF.

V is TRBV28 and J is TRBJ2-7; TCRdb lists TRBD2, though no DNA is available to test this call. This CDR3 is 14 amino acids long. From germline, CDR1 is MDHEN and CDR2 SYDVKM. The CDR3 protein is CASSGLAGGYEQYF.

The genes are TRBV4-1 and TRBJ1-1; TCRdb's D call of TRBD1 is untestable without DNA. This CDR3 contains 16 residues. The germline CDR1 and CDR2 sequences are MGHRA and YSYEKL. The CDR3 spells CASSQDRGGRRTEAFF.

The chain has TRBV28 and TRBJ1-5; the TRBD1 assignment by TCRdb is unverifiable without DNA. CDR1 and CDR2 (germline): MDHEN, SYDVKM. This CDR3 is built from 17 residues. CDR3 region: CASSLARFGQGDQPQHF.

The CDR3 loop reads CAISETWTARPPREQYF. The rearrangement uses TRBV10-3 and TRBJ2-7; the D call of TRBD1 rests on TCRdb alone, since no DNA is present to check it. This CDR3 is 17 amino acids long. The germline V gene encodes CDR1 ENHRY and CDR2 SYGVKD.

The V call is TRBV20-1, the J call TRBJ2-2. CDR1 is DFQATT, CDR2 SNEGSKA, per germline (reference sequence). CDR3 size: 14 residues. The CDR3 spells CSAGSVLNTGELFF.